The source of this T cell receptor (beta chain) is a study of Ad26.COV2.S vaccination and SARS-CoV-2 variants (TCRdb year 2021). Study-wide context: Donors in the vaccine arm were drawn from COV1001, a phase I-IIa trial of Ad26.COV2.S in healthy adults that was multicentre, randomized, double-blind and placebo-controlled. TCRbeta repertoire sequencing served as the tool for gauging how specific and how broad the SARS-CoV-2-reactive T cell receptors were following Ad26.COV2.S vaccination. Trial participants were randomized into five groups of five: low-dose or high-dose Ad26.COV2.S given once or twice, or placebo on both occasions. Ad26.COV2.S was administered intramuscularly at a dose of 5x10^10 or 1x10^11 viral particles, either as one shot or as two shots given 56 days apart. The TCR-sequenced set comprised about 30 samples: some 19 Ad26.COV2.S vaccine recipients, 5 placebo recipients and 8 SARS-CoV-2 convalescent individuals. Throughout the experiments and outcome assessment, investigators stayed blinded to trial group allocation. Overall results and qualifications from the work: Non-spike TCR breadth was comparable between vaccine and placebo recipients, consistent with the vaccine containing only spike. The study lacked the statistical power to compare responses across vaccine doses or regimens. Substantial breadth of spike-specific CD8+ and CD4+ T cell responses was reported after vaccination. The authors noted that total T cell responses may have been underestimated by the TCR breadth and depth analyses. Ad26.COV2.S recipients had higher spike-specific TCR breadth than placebo recipients (P = 0.0014).

The immunoSEQ Assay was the method used to sequence TCRbeta CDR3 regions. After extraction, genomic DNA underwent amplification by bias-controlled multiplex PCR, followed by high-throughput sequencing. The study's processing was this. To quantify the absolute abundance of every unique TCRbeta CDR3 region, sequences were collapsed and filtered. Usable DNA was measured by amplifying reference genes present in all nucleated cells, and TCRbeta template counts were normalized to that usable DNA to estimate T cell fraction. Repertoire TCRs were annotated as SARS-CoV-2-specific by exact matching of V gene, CDR3 amino acid sequence and J gene to a known reactive TCR set. The reference SARS-CoV-2 TCR set came from MIRA and was filtered for enrichment in COVID-19-positive ImmuneCODE repertoires, removing public or cross-reactive TCRs. Based on the MIRA antigens, annotated TCRs were further analysed at the level of specific ORF or position within ORF. Breadth was defined as annotated unique rearrangements over total unique productive rearrangements; depth was the summed frequency of those rearrangements. Group comparisons of TCR breadth used two-sided Wilcoxon rank-sum tests. Held by TCRdb, this immuneACCESS table contains in-frame sequences only and omits some clones. Under half of the omission traces to an unresolved V gene where checked; the cause of the rest is unknown. V and J calls and clone size are as listed in that table; D and trimming were resolved from the DNA. The sample table shows 300,000 to 350,000 clones, and 88% are seen once. The ten largest make up around 5.8% of the sample.

CDR1 LGHDT and CDR2 YNNKEL were looked up in the germline V gene (reference sequence). The junction shows trimming of 2 bases on V and 5 bases on J, plus 7 bases between the germline ends. From the cysteine through the phenylalanine, the CDR3 covers 14 amino acids. Just CDR3 DNA is preserved here, 42 bases in frame from base 1. The sample's treatment or condition label is to be understood as: some 20 received Ad26.COV2.S at low or high dose, single or two shots; five or six received placebo; per-sample allocation not given. Repertoires of vaccine and placebo recipients were sequenced from samples taken on day 63 after the first injection. In Cohort 1b, about two dozen adults aged 18-55 years were enrolled at a single site in Boston, USA, between 29 July and 7 August 2020. Ad26.COV2.S was a replication-incompetent adenovirus type 26 vector that expressed a prefusion-stabilized SARS-CoV-2 spike protein derived from the original Wuhan strain.

With respect to this clone: Which antigen it targets is not known. No clone much larger than this one lies a single base away; base qualities are absent.

This receptor chain uses TRBV3-1 (or the pseudogene TRBV3-2) and TRBJ1-6, with the D gene not clear enough to name. The source material was peripheral blood, sampled in a trial of Ad26.COV2.S vaccine versus placebo. The TCR was taken from a person aged 18 to 65 who received the Ad26.COV2.S COVID-19 vaccine or a placebo. In nucleotides, the sequence is TGTGCCAGCAGCCAAATCGAAAATAATTCACCCCTCCACTTT. This yields the protein CASSQIENNSPLHF.